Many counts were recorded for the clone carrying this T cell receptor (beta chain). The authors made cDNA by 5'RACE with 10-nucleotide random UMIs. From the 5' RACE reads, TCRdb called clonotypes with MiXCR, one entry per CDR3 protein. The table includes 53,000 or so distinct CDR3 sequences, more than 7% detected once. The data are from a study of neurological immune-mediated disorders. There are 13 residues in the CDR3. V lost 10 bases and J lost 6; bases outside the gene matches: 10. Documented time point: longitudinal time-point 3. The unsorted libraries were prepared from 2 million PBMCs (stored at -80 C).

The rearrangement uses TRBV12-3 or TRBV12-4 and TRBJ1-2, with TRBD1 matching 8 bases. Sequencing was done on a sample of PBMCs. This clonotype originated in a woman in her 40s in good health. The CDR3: CAINLQGEDGYTF. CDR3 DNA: TGTGCCATCAACCTACAGGGGGAGGATGGCTACACCTTC.